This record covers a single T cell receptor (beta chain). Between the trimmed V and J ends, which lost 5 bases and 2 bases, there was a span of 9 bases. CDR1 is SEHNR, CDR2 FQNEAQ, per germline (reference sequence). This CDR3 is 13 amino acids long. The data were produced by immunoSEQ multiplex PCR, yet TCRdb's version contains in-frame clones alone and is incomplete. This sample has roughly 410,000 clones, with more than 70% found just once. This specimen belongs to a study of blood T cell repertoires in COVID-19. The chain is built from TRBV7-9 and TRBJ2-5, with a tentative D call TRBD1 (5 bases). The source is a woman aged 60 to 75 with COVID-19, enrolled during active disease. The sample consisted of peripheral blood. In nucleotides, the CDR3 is TGTGCCAGCAGCCCTCGACAGCAAGAGACCCAGTACTTC. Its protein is CASSPRQQETQYF.